These 12 T cell receptor beta chains originate from one sample sequenced in a study of T cell responses to AZD1222 COVID-19 vaccine. Produced via immunoSEQ multiplex PCR; TCRdb's table is partial and in-frame only. The sample has 130,000 to 150,000 clones, around 84% seen once. Specimen: peripheral blood, collected 28 days after the second AZD1222 dose. These receptor sequences come from an adult who received the AZD1222 COVID-19 vaccine.

This chain connects TRBV27 to TRBJ1-2, with 8 bases matching TRBD1. V gave up 3 bases and J gave up 10 bases; unmatched junction bases: 10. CDR3 length equals 14 residues. The V gene's germline CDR1 is MNHEY and CDR2 SMNVEV (reference sequence). The CDR3 DNA reads as TGTGCCAGCAGTTTGACCTCAGGACAGGGCGCCTACACCTTC. Amino acid sequence: CASSLTSGQGAYTF.

The rearrangement uses TRBV6-5 and TRBJ2-3; TRBD1 aligns across 12 bases. The length of the CDR3 is 15 residues. CDR1 MNHEY and CDR2 SVGAGI come from the germline V gene. Trimming at V came to 8 bases and at J to 1 base, leaving 4 bases not matched to a gene. The CDR3 region is CASVGTGGGTDTQYF. The DNA of the CDR3 is TGTGCCAGCGTCGGGACAGGGGGCGGCACAGATACGCAGTATTTT.

The V gene is TRBV2, the J gene TRBJ1-5; a possible D gene is TRBD1 (5 bases). Germline assignment: CDR1 SNHLY and CDR2 FYNNEI. Deletions cut 8 bases from V and 5 bases from J, with 22 bases between. The CDR3 has 16 residues. The CDR3 spells CASPGVFSPVHQPQHF. CDR3 nucleotides: TGTGCCAGCCCGGGGGTTTTTTCCCCTGTACATCAGCCCCAGCATTTT.

This clone was recorded only once. The genes are TRBV11-3 and TRBJ1-1; D perhaps matches TRBD1 (6 bases). V gave up 5 bases and J gave up 7 bases, with 17 bases separating them. Germline V gives CDR1 SGHNT, CDR2 YENEEA. There are 14 residues in the CDR3. CDR3 sequence: CASSLGGGAGEAFF. The CDR3 DNA reads as TGTGCCAGCAGCCTAGGTGGGGGGGCAGGTGAAGCTTTCTTT.

The CDR3 spells CASMGGGGGIEAFF. The CDR3 nucleotides read TGTGCCAGCATGGGAGGGGGAGGGGGGATTGAAGCTTTCTTT. This chain joins TRBV27 and TRBJ1-1, with D maybe TRBD1 (6 bases). Germline V CDR1 and CDR2: MNHEY, SMNVEV (reference sequence). The CDR3 length is 14 residues. V was shortened by 7 bases and J by 7 bases, with 19 bases between the two germline ends.

The chain uses TRBV28 and TRBJ2-1; tentatively, D is TRBD2 (5 bases). The CDR3 covers 11 residues. V was pared by 6 bases and J by 8 bases, with 8 bases between. Germline V lookup: CDR1 MDHEN, CDR2 SYDVKM. The CDR3 coding sequence is TGTGCCAGCAGCGGGGTTGATGAGCAGTTCTTC. It translates to CASSGVDEQFF. Looking up the rest from reference TRBV28 and TRBJ2-1 gives the full variable domain: DVKVTQSSRYLVKRTGEKVFLECVQDMDHENMFWYRQDPGLGLRLIYFSYDVKMKEKGDIPEGYSVSREKKERFSLILESASTNQTSMYLCASSGVDEQFFGPGTRLTVL.

The rearrangement links TRBV5-4 to TRBJ1-1; D is unresolved. V lost 4 bases to trimming and J lost 5 bases, with 15 bases between them. The CDR3 spans 14 residues. Germline assignment: CDR1 SGHNT and CDR2 YYREEE (reference sequence). CDR3 nucleotides: TGTGCCAGCAGCGGGCCGGGGTTGGGGACTGAAGCTTTCTTT. It encodes CASSGPGLGTEAFF.

This chain uses TRBV19 with TRBJ1-5, with 7 bases matching TRBD1. The V segment lost 6 bases and the J segment 5 bases; nucleotides outside the gene matches: 7. Germline V gene data show CDR1 as LNHDA and CDR2 as SQIVND (reference sequence). The CDR3 contains 14 residues. The DNA for the CDR3 is TGTGCCAGTAGCCGGGACAGCCTTTATCAGCCCCAGCATTTT. Protein product: CASSRDSLYQPQHF.

In this sample, this clone turned up once. As DNA, the CDR3 is TGTGCCAGCAGTCAGTACCCCTATGGCTACACCTTC. It encodes CASSQYPYGYTF. This chain uses TRBV3-1 (or the pseudogene TRBV3-2) with TRBJ1-2; the D is unclear. V lost 6 bases and J lost 4, with 9 bases in between. Germline loops: CDR1 LGHDT, CDR2 YNNKEL (reference sequence). This CDR3 contains 12 residues.

This rearrangement joins TRBV19 to TRBJ1-2; D call uncertain. V dropped 9 bases and J dropped 0 bases, with 11 bases sitting between them. CDR1 is LNHDA, CDR2 SQIVND, per germline (reference sequence). The CDR3 runs 13 residues. CDR3 bases: TGTGCCAGGTTTTGGGCAGCTAACTATGGCTACACCTTC. It yields the protein CARFWAANYGYTF.

The gene calls are TRBV19 and TRBJ2-2; D may correspond to TRBD1 or TRBD2 (5 bases each). CDR1 LNHDA and CDR2 SQIVND come from the germline V gene (reference sequence). V lost 4 bases, J lost 8 bases, and 14 bases lay in between. The CDR3 sequence is 14 residues long. The CDR3 is CASSKGTMPGELFF. The CDR3, as DNA: TGTGCCAGTAGTAAAGGGACCATGCCTGGGGAGCTGTTTTTT.

V and J are TRBV6-4 and TRBJ1-1; D remains ambiguous. Germline-derived CDR1 and CDR2 are MRHNA and SNTAGT. This CDR3 is built from 13 residues. V gave up 8 bases and J gave up 10 bases, with 20 bases separating them. CDR3 coding DNA: TGTGCCAGCCCCTACGGCGGCAGGAAGGGAGCTTTCTTT. Residues: CASPYGGRKGAFF.